This entry is about one T cell receptor beta chain. Its antigen is not identified. The data stem from a study of monozygotic twins with inflammatory bowel disease. Notes on the study in general: A lone strong IBD-associated signal or clonotype found no support. Patient repertoires may have gained variability from differing immunosuppressive treatments. Among IBD patients, TCRbeta diversity (inverse Simpson) was lower than in healthy co-twins.

This CDR3 comprises 14 residues. CDR1 is SGHRS and CDR2 is YFSETQ in the germline V gene. cDNA was produced in eight separate reactions per sample. TCRdb reprocessed the 5' RACE reads and keeps a single row for each CDR3 protein, giving no DNA. The sample holds about 160,000 distinct CDR3 sequences. The sample taken for sequencing was blood. The gene calls are TRBV5-1 and TRBJ2-2. The clonotype was recovered from a human donor with ulcerative colitis or Crohn's disease, or a healthy co-twin of an affected twin (not recorded which). The CDR3 loop reads CASSLEVAAGELFF.